This entry lists 4 T cell receptor beta chains sequenced from one sample in a study of blood T cell repertoires in COVID-19. The protocol was immunoSEQ multiplex PCR, while the TCRdb copy is restricted to in-frame clones and leaves out a portion. The sample yields approximately 280,000 clones, approximately 81% seen once. The source material was PBMCs or T cells enriched from blood (not recorded which). Source of these receptors: a woman between 50 and 59 years old who had recovered from COVID-19.

The chain combines TRBV12-3 or TRBV12-4 with TRBJ2-2, with D possibly being TRBD2 (5 bases). The CDR3 totals 12 residues. The V end was cut by 7 bases, the J end by 7 bases, with 10 bases between. CDR3 residues: CASTPRDGELFF. The DNA of the CDR3 is TGTGCCAGCACCCCCCGGGACGGGGAGCTGTTTTTT.

The V call is TRBV5-1, the J call TRBJ1-1, with unresolved D. The CDR3 is made up of 13 amino acids. CDR1 and CDR2 (germline): SGHRS, YFSETQ. Trimming pared 7 bases from V and 4 bases from J, leaving 14 bases between. The DNA of the CDR3 is TGCGCCAGCCACGTGACATCCGGCACTGAAGCTTTCTTT. It is translated as CASHVTSGTEAFF.

The chain couples TRBV10-2 to TRBJ1-2; TRBD1 agrees at 9 bases. This CDR3 spans 17 amino acids. V dropped 2 bases and J dropped 5; count of bases not matched to a gene: 12. In germline, CDR1 is WSHSY, CDR2 SAAADI. CDR3 residues: CASSEIRAGTGNYGYTF. In DNA, the CDR3 is TGCGCCAGCAGTGAGATTAGAGCCGGGACAGGGAATTATGGCTACACCTTC.

The V call is TRBV2, the J call TRBJ2-1; a possible D gene is TRBD1 (5 bases). CDR1 and CDR2 from the germline V gene are SNHLY and FYNNEI. The CDR3 has 12 amino acids. Deletions cut 8 bases from V and 8 bases from J, with 13 bases between. Written as DNA, the CDR3 is TGTGCCAGCCGGAGTCAGGGTTATGAGCAGTTCTTC. Its protein product is CASRSQGYEQFF.